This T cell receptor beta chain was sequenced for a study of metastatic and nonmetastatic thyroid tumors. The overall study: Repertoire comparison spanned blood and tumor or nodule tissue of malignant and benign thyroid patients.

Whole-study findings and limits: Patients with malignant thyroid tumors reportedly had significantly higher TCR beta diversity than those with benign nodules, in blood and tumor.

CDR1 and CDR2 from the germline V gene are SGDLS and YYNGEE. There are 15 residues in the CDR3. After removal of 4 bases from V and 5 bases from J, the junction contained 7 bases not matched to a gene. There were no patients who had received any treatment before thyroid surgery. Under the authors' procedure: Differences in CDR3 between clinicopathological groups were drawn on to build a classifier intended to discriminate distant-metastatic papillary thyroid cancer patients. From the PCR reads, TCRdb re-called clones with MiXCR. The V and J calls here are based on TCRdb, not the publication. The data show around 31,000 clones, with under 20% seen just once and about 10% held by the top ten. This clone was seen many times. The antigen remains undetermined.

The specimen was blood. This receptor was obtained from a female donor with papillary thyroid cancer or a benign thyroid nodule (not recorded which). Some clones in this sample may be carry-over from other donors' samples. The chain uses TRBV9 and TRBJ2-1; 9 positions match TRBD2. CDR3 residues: CASSPGLASDNEQFF. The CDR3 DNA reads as TGTGCCAGCAGCCCGGGACTAGCCAGTGACAATGAGCAGTTCTTC. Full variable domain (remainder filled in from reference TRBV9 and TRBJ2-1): DSGVTQTPKHLITATGQRVTLRCSPRSGDLSVYWYQQSLDQGLQFLIQYYNGEERAKGNILERFSAQQFPDLHSELNLSSLELGDSALYFCASSPGLASDNEQFFGPGTRLTVL.